This T cell receptor beta chain comes out of a study of radiotherapy plus CTLA-4 blockade in lung cancer. The CDR3 extends over 16 amino acids. CDR1 and CDR2 (germline): MNHEY, SMNVEV (reference sequence). Unmatched junction bases numbered 5, after V lost 6 bases and J lost 4 bases. The study, taken as a whole, reports: TCR clones of tumor origin grew in blood after radiotherapy plus ipilimumab. Reports state that early shifts in blood T cell clones, with interferon-beta, best predicted response.

With regard to this clone: Its target is not known.

The table came from immunoSEQ multiplex PCR; TCRdb's copy has only in-frame clones and leaves some out. The data show roughly 24,000 clones, roughly 79% seen once. This TCR came from a human donor with non-small cell lung cancer that progressed on radiotherapy plus ipilimumab. This rearrangement joins TRBV27 to TRBJ2-1, with 14 bases lining up with TRBD2. The sample in question was peripheral blood, obtained from a patient treated with radiotherapy plus ipilimumab. CDR3 amino acids: CASSRTSGGLYNEQFF. In DNA form, the CDR3 reads TGTGCCAGCAGCCGGACTAGCGGGGGGCTATACAATGAGCAGTTCTTC.